Below are 10 T cell receptor beta chains sequenced from a single sample in a study of vaccination and CD4 T cells after COVID-19. Cultured CD4+ T-cell DNA underwent Oncomine TCR Beta short-read sequencing. One entry per CDR3 protein, called by TCRdb with MiXCR from the PCR reads. The sample records just over 14,000 distinct CDR3 sequences, 73% being singletons. The treatment: roughly 10-day PBMC culture with coronavirus spike peptide pools or control peptides (ViraFEST assay). Antigens for these TCRs are unknown. Sequencing input: CD4+ T cells from blood, cultured in vitro. These receptors were collected from a human donor who had recovered from COVID-19.

This sequence joins TRBV6-1 and TRBJ1-6, with a tentative D call TRBD1 (5 bases). Germline V gene lookup returns CDR1 MNHNS and CDR2 SASEGT. The CDR3 extends over 15 amino acids. V gave up 7 bases and J gave up 9 bases, with 19 bases separating them. The CDR3 nucleotides are TGTGCCAGCACCCGGAGCGGGGGAAGGATTTCACCCCTCCACTTT. It yields the protein CASTRSGGRISPLHF.

The table lists this clonotype with a few counts. The chain couples TRBV20-1 to TRBJ1-5; weak D call: TRBD1 (6 bases). V was shortened by 1 base and J by 5 bases, with 12 bases between the two germline ends. CDR3 length: 14 residues. CDR1 and CDR2 (germline): DFQATT, SNEGSKA (reference sequence). In DNA, the CDR3 is TGCAGTGCTAGAGTCCCGACAGGTGATCAGCCCCAGCATTTT. As protein: CSARVPTGDQPQHF.

The chain uses TRBV20-1 and TRBJ1-4, with TRBD1 as a possible D gene (5 bases). Trimming left V 7 bases short and J 3 bases short, with 9 bases between. This CDR3 is built from 12 residues. Germline CDR1 and CDR2: DFQATT and SNEGSKA (reference sequence). The CDR3 loop reads CSVGGANEKLFF. The CDR3 DNA sequence: TGCAGTGTTGGGGGGGCTAATGAAAAACTGTTTTTT.

Only one count was recorded for this clonotype. The CDR3 is CSARPLAGVDTQYF. The CDR3 coding sequence is TGCAGTGCTAGGCCCCTAGCGGGAGTGGATACGCAGTATTTT. The chain uses TRBV20-1 and TRBJ2-3; 10 nucleotides line up with TRBD2. This CDR3 is built from 14 residues. The germline gives CDR1 DFQATT, CDR2 SNEGSKA (reference sequence). Trimming took 3 bases from V and 6 from J; bases not matched to a gene: 6.

This clonotype was seen a few times. The chain couples TRBV6-9 to TRBJ1-5; 9 nucleotides align to TRBD1. The J segment lost 3 bases and the V segment lost 2 bases, leaving 17 bases of the junction unmatched. In germline, CDR1 is MNHGY, CDR2 SVAAGI. The CDR3 has 20 residues. The chain's CDR3 is CASSYGDRDREESINQPQHF. The DNA of the CDR3 is TGTGCCAGCAGTTATGGGGACCGGGACAGGGAAGAGAGTATCAATCAGCCCCAGCATTTT.

The chain carries TRBV6-5 and TRBJ2-7, with a weak D call TRBD1 (5 bases). There are 14 residues in the CDR3. Germline V lookup: CDR1 MNHEY, CDR2 SVGAGI. V dropped 0 bases and J dropped 0 bases, with 6 bases sitting between them. The CDR3 coding sequence is TGTGCCAGCAGTTACTCTGACAGCTCCTACGAGCAGTACTTC. As protein: CASSYSDSSYEQYF.

The genes are TRBV20-1 and TRBJ2-1, with D possibly being TRBD2 (5 bases). CDR3 length: 15 amino acids. With 4 bases removed from V and 3 bases from J, the gap between germline ends came to 16 bases. Germline values: CDR1 DFQATT, CDR2 SNEGSKA (reference sequence). The CDR3 DNA reads TGCAGTGCTACCACCCGAAAAGGACTCTACAATGAGCAGTTCTTC. It encodes CSATTRKGLYNEQFF.

The J gene is TRBJ1-1, the V gene TRBV6-2 or TRBV6-3; D is uncertain. CDR3 length: 12 residues. The germline V gene has CDR1 MNHEY and CDR2 SVGEGT. Deletions cut 6 bases from V and 1 base from J, with 6 bases between. CDR3 protein: CASSLRNTEAFF. Here the CDR3 DNA reads TGTGCCAGCAGCCTCCGGAACACTGAAGCTTTCTTT.

V usage is TRBV20-1 and J usage is TRBJ2-1; D is tentatively TRBD1 or TRBD2 (5 bases each). The CDR3 runs to 14 residues. From germline, CDR1 is DFQATT and CDR2 SNEGSKA (reference sequence). The ends were cut back, 1 base at V and 7 bases at J, with 14 bases in the middle. The CDR3 protein is CSARVGTKGNEQFF. The CDR3, as DNA: TGCAGTGCTAGAGTGGGGACCAAGGGGAATGAGCAGTTCTTC.

The V and J genes are TRBV6-5 and TRBJ1-1, with D perhaps matching TRBD1 (5 bases). Germline CDR1 reads MNHEY; CDR2 reads SVGAGI. Trimming removed 2 bases from V and 1 base from J, with 8 bases in between. This CDR3 is built from 14 residues. CDR3 sequence (DNA): TGTGCCAGCAGTTACCTCCAGGGGAACACTGAAGCTTTCTTT. Translation gives CASSYLQGNTEAFF.